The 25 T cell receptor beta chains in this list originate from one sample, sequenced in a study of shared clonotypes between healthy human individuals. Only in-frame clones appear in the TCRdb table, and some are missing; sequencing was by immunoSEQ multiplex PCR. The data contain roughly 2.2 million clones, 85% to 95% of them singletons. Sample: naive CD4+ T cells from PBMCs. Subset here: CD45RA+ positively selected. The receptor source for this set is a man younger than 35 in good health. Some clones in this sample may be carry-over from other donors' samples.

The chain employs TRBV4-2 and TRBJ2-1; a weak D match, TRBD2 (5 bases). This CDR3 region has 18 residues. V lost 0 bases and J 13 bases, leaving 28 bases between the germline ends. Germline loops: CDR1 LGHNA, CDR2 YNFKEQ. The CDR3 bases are TGTGCCAGCAGCCAAGATCCCCGGAGGCAGATCCCTTTATTCAAACAGTTCTTC. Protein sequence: CASSQDPRRQIPLFKQFF.

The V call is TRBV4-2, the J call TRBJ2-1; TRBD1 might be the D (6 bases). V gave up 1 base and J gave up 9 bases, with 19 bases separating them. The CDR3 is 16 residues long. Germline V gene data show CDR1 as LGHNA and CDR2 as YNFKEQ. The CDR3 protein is CASSQVTGQSQGEQFF. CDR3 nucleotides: TGTGCCAGCAGCCAAGTTACAGGGCAGTCCCAAGGTGAGCAGTTCTTC.

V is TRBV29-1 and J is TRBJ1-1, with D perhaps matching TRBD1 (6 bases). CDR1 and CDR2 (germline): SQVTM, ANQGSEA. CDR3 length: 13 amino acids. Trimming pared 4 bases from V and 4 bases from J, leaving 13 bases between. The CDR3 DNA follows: TGCAGCGTTGGTCTCGGGGGCCGCACTGAAGCTTTCTTT. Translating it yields CSVGLGGRTEAFF.

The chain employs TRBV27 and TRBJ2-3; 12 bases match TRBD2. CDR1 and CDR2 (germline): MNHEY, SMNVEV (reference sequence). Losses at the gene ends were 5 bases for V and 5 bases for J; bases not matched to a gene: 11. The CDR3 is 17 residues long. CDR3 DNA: TGTGCCAGCAGTCCCCGCCGACTAGCGGGAGCTGTAGATACGCAGTATTTT. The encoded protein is CASSPRRLAGAVDTQYF.

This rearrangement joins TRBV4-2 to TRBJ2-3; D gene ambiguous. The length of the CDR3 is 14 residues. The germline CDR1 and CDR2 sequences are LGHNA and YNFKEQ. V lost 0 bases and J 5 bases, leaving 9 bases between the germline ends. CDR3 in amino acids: CASSQDVYLDTQYF. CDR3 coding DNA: TGTGCCAGCAGCCAAGACGTCTATCTAGATACGCAGTATTTT.

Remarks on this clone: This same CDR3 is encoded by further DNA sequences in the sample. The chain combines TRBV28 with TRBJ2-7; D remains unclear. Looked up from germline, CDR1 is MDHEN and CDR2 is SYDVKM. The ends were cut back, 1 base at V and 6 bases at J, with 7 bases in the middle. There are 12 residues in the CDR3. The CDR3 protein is CASSLLGFEQYF. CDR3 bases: TGTGCCAGCAGTTTATTGGGGTTCGAGCAGTACTTC.

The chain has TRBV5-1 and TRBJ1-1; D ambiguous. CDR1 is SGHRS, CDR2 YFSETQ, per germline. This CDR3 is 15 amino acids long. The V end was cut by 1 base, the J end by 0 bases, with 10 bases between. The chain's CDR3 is CASSLTGIVNTEAFF. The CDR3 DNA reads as TGCGCCAGCAGCTTGACTGGGATCGTGAACACTGAAGCTTTCTTT.

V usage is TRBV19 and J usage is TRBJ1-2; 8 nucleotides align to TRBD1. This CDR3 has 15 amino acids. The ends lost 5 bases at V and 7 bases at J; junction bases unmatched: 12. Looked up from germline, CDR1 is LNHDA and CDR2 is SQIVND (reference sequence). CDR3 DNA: TGTGCCAGTAGTTCCGGACAGGGATTCCTCTCTGGCTACACCTTC. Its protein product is CASSSGQGFLSGYTF.

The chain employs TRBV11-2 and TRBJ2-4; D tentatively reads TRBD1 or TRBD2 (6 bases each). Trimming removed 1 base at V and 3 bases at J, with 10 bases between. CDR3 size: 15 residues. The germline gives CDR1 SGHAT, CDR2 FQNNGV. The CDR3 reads CASSLVEGGKNIQYF. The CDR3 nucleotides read TGTGCCAGCAGCTTAGTGGAGGGGGGCAAAAACATTCAGTACTTC.

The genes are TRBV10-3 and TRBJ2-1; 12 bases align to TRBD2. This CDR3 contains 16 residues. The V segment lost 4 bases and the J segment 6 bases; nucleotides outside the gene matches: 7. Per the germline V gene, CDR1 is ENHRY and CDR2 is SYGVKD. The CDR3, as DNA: TGTGCCATCAGTGGACCTAGCGGGAGGGCCTCCAATGAGCAGTTCTTC. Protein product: CAISGPSGRASNEQFF.

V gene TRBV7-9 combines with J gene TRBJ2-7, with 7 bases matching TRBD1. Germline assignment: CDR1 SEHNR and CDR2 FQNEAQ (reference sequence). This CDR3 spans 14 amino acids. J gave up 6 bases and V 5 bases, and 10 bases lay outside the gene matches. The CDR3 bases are TGTGCCAGCAGCCATTACAGGGGTTTTGGCGAGCAGTACTTC. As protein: CASSHYRGFGEQYF.

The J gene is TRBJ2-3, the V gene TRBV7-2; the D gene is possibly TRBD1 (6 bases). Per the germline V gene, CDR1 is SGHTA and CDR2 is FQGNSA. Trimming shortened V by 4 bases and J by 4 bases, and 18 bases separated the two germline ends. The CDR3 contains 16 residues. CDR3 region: CASSSLPLRQADTQYF. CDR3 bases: TGTGCCAGCAGCTCATTACCGCTAAGACAGGCAGATACGCAGTATTTT.

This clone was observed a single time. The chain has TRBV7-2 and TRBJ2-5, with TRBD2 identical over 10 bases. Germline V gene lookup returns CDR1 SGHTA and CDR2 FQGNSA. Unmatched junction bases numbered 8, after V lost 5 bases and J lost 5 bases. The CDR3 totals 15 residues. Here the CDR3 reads CASSQWASGSETQYF. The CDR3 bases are TGTGCCAGCAGCCAATGGGCTAGCGGGAGTGAGACCCAGTACTTC.

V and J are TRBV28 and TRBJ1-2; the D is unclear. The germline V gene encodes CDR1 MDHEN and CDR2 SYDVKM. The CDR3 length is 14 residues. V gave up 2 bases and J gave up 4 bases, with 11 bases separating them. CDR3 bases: TGTGCCAGCAGTTTAGGGGTGCGAAGCTATGGCTACACCTTC. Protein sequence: CASSLGVRSYGYTF.

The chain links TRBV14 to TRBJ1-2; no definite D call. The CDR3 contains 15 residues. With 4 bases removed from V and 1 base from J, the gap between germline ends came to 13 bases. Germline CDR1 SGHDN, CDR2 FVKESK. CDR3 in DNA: TGTGCCAGCAGCCCCTGGGAGGTTTTTAACTATGGCTACACCTTC. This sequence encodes CASSPWEVFNYGYTF. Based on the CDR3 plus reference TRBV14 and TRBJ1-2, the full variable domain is EAGVTQFPSHSVIEKGQTVTLRCDPISGHDNLYWYRRVMGKEIKFLLHFVKESKQDESGMPNNRFLAERTGGTYSTLKVQPAELEDSGVYFCASSPWEVFNYGYTFGSGTRLTVV.

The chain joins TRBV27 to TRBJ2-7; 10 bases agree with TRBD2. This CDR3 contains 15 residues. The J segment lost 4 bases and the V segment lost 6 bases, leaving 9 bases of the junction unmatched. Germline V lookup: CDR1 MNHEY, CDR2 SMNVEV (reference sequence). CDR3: CASRLQAGGGYEQYF. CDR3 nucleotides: TGTGCCAGCAGGCTACAAGCGGGAGGGGGGTACGAGCAGTACTTC.

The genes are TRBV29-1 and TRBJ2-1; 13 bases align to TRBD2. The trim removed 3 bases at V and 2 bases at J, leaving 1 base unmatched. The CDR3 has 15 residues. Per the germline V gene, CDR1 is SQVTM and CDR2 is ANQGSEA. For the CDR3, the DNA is TGCAGCGTTGATGGGACTAGCGGGACCTACAATGAGCAGTTCTTC. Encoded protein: CSVDGTSGTYNEQFF.

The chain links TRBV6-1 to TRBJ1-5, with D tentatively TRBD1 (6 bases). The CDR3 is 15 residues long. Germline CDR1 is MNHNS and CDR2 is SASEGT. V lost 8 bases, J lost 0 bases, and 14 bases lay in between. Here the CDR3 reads CASSWTAHSNQPQHF. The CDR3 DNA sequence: TGTGCCAGCTCCTGGACAGCTCATAGCAATCAGCCCCAGCATTTT.

CDR3 sequence reads: CASSYGTGTEKLFF. Here the CDR3 DNA reads TGTGCCAGCAGTTACGGAACAGGTACTGAAAAACTGTTTTTT. The V and J genes are TRBV6-6 and TRBJ1-4; D may be TRBD1 (5 bases). Between the trimmed V and J ends, which lost 2 bases and 7 bases, there was a span of 11 bases. This CDR3 spans 14 amino acids. Per the germline V gene, CDR1 is MNHNY and CDR2 is SVGAGI (reference sequence).

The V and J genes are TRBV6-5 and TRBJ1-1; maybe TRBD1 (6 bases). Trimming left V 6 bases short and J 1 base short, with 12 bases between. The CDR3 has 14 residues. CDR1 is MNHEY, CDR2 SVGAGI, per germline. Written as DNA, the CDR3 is TGTGCCAGCAGGAAGGGACAAGCGAACACTGAAGCTTTCTTT. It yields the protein CASRKGQANTEAFF.

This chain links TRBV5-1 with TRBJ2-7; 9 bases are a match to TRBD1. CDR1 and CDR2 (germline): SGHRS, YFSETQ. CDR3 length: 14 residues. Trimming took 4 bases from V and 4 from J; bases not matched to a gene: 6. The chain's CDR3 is CASSVDRGYYEQYF. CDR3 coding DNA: TGCGCCAGCAGCGTTGACAGGGGGTATTACGAGCAGTACTTC.

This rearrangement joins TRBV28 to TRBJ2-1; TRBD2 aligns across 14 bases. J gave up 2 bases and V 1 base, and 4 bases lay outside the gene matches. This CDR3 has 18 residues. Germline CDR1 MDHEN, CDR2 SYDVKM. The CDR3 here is CASSLSGLAGGPYNEQFF. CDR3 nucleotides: TGTGCCAGCAGTTTATCAGGACTAGCGGGAGGACCCTACAATGAGCAGTTCTTC.

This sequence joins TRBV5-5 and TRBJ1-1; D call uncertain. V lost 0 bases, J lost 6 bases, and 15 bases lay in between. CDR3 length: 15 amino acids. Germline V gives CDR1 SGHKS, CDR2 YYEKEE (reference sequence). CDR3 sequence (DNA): TGTGCCAGCAGCTTGGGGTCTCCGAGGTACGCTGAAGCTTTCTTT. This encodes CASSLGSPRYAEAFF.

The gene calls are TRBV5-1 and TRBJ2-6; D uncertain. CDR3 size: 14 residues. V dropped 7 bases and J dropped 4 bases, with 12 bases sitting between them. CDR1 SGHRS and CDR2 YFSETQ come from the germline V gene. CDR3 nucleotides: TGCGCCAGCGCCGGCTCGGTCGGGGCCAACGTCCTGACTTTC. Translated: CASAGSVGANVLTF.

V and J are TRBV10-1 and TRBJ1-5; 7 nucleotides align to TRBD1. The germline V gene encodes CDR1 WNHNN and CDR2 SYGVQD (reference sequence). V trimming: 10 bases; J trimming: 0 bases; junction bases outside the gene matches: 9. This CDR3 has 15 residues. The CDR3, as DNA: TGCGCCACCAACCACAGGGGACATAGCAATCAGCCCCAGCATTTT. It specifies CATNHRGHSNQPQHF.